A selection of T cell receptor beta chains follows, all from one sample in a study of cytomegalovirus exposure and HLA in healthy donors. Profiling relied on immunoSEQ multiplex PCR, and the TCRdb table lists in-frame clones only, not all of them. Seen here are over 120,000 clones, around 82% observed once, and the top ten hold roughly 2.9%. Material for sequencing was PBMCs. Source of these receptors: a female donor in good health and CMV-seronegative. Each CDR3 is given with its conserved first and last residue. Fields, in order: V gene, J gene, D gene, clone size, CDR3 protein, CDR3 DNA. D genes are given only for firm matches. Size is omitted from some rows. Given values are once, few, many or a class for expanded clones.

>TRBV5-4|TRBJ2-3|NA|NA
CASSLAGGGDTQYF
TGTGCCAGCAGCTTGGCTGGGGGCGGAGATACGCAGTATTTT
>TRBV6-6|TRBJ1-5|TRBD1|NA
CASRPGQGAQPQHF
TGTGCCAGCAGACCGGGACAGGGCGCTCAGCCCCAGCATTTT
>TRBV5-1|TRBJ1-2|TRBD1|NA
CASSLGQGAPGYPF
TGCGCCAGCAGCTTGGGGCAGGGGGCTCCTGGCTACCCCTTC
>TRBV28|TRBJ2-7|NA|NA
CASSSGLSYEQYF
TGTGCCAGCAGTTCAGGCCTTTCCTACGAGCAGTACTTC
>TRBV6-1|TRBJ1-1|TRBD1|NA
CASSYRGQTEAFF
TGTGCCAGTTCGTACAGGGGGCAGACTGAAGCTTTCTTT
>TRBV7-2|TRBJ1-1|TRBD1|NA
CASSLRTGLNTEAFF
TGTGCCAGCAGTTTACGGACAGGGTTGAACACTGAAGCTTTCTTT
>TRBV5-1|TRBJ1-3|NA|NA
CASSIGARGNTIYF
TGCGCCAGCTCGATTGGGGCTCGGGGAAACACCATATATTTT
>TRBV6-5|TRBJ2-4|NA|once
CASSYSAGMAKNIQYF
TGTGCCAGCAGTTACTCGGCGGGGATGGCCAAAAACATTCAGTACTTC
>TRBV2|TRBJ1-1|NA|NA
CASSIGGGTEAFF
TGTGCCAGCAGTATAGGAGGTGGCACTGAAGCTTTCTTT
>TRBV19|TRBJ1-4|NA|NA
CASSPFGTARQKLFF
TGTGCCAGTAGTCCCTTCGGAACAGCCAGGCAAAAACTGTTTTTT
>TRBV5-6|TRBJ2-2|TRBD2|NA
CASSLELAGRSGELFF
TGTGCCAGCAGCTTGGAGTTAGCGGGCCGCTCCGGGGAGCTGTTTTTT
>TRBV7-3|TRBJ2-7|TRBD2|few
CASSLDASGGPWGDEQYF
TGTGCCAGCAGCTTAGATGCTAGCGGGGGGCCGTGGGGGGACGAGCAGTACTTC
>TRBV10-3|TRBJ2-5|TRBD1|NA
CAISETNRGETQYF
TGTGCCATCAGTGAGACAAACAGGGGAGAGACCCAGTACTTC
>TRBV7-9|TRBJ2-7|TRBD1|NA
CASSAKGQGYFSYEQYF
TGTGCCAGCAGCGCGAAGGGACAGGGGTATTTCAGTTACGAGCAGTACTTC
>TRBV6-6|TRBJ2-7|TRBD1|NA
CASSITPGQGALEQYF
TGTGCCAGCAGCATCACTCCGGGACAGGGGGCCCTCGAGCAGTACTTC
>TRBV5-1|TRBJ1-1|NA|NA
CATSRGIMNTEAFF
TGCGCCACCTCGCGGGGTATCATGAACACTGAAGCTTTCTTT
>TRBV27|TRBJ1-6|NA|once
CASSYSGVGSPLHF
TGTGCCAGCAGTTATTCAGGGGTTGGTTCACCCCTCCACTTT
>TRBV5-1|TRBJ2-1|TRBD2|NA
CASSSRTSGYNEQFF
TGCGCCAGCAGCTCAAGGACTAGCGGCTACAATGAGCAGTTCTTC
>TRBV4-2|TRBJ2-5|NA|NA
CASSQDLGANKETQYF
TGTGCCAGCAGCCAAGACCTAGGGGCTAACAAAGAGACCCAGTACTTC
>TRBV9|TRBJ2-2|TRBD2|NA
CASSTGRLAGARGLFF
TGTGCCAGCAGCACCGGGAGGCTAGCGGGAGCCCGGGGGCTGTTTTTT
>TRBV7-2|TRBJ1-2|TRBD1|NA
CASSRPATGWDNYGYTF
TGTGCCAGCAGCAGACCCGCGACAGGGTGGGATAACTATGGCTACACCTTC
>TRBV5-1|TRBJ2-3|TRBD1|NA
CASSPQDRGTDTQYF
TGCGCCAGCAGCCCCCAGGACAGGGGCACAGATACGCAGTATTTT
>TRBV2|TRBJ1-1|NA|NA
CASRRLNTEAFF
TGTGCCAGCAGGAGATTAAACACTGAAGCTTTCTTT
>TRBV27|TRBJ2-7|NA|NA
CASSSGWDYEQYF
TGTGCCAGCAGCTCGGGGTGGGATTACGAGCAGTACTTC
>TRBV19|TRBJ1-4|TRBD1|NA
CASSIVGTATNEKLFF
TGTGCCAGTAGTATCGTCGGGACAGCAACTAATGAAAAACTGTTTTTT
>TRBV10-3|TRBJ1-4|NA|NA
CAISDRGGTEKLFF
TGTGCCATCAGTGACAGGGGAGGGACTGAAAAACTGTTTTTT
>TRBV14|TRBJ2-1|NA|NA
CASSLLPGHIEQFF
TGTGCCAGCAGCCTACTCCCGGGTCACATAGAGCAGTTCTTC
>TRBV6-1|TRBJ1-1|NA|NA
CASSPERVVIRAFF
TGTGCCAGCAGTCCGGAGAGGGTGGTAATCCGAGCTTTCTTT
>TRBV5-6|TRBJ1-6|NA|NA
CASSLADLNSPLHF
TGTGCCAGCAGCTTGGCAGATCTGAATTCACCCCTCCACTTT
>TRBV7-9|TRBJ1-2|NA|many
CASSPGGYTF
TGTGCCAGCAGCCCAGGGGGCTACACCTTC
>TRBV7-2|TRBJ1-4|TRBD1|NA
CASSQAGTGVEKLFF
TGTGCCAGCAGCCAGGCCGGGACAGGGGTCGAAAAACTGTTTTTT